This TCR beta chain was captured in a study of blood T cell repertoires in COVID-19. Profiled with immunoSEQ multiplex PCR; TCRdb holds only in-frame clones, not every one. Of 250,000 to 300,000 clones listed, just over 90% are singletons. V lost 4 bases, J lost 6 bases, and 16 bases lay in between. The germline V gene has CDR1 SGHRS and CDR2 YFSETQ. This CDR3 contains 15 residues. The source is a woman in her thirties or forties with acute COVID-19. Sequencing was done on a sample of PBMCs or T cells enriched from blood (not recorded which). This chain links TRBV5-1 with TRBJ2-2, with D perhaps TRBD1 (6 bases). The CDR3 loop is CASSPGVFVAGELFF. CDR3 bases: TGCGCCAGCAGCCCAGGGGTGTTTGTAGCCGGGGAGCTGTTTTTT. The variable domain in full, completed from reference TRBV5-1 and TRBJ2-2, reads KAGVTQTPRYLIKTRGQQVTLSCSPISGHRSVSWYQQTPGQGLQFLFEYFSETQRNKGNFPGRFSGRQFSNSRSEMNVSTLELGDSALYLCASSPGVFVAGELFFGEGSRLTVL.